This section outlines one T cell receptor (beta chain) sequence together with its context. The data derive from a study of T cell changes during pregnancy in multiple sclerosis. Germline V gene lookup returns CDR1 SGHRS and CDR2 YFSETQ. The CDR3 contains 15 residues. V shed 4 bases and J shed 12 bases, with 25 bases lying between them. The data were produced by immunoSEQ multiplex PCR, yet TCRdb's version contains in-frame clones alone and is incomplete. The sample lists approximately 38,000 clones, roughly nine tenths occurring once. V is TRBV5-1 and J is TRBJ1-1; D is uncertain. This clonotype was obtained from a female donor with multiple sclerosis, enrolled in a pregnancy study. The sequenced sample was CD8+ T cells from peripheral blood mononuclear cells, obtained in the second trimester of pregnancy. The CDR3 sequence: CASSPGGWSSVGSFF. For the CDR3, the DNA is TGCGCCAGCAGCCCGGGAGGCTGGAGCTCTGTGGGTTCTTTCTTT.